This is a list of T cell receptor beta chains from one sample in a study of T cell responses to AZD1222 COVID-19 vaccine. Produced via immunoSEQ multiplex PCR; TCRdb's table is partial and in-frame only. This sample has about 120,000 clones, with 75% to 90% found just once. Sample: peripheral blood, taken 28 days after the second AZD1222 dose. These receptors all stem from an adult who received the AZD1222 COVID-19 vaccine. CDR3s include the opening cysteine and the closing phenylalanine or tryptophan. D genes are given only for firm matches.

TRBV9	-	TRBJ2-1	CASSVGPGVNNEQFF
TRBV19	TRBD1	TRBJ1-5	CASSIRQGSGNQPQHF
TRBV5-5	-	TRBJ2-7	CASSDHERDATRAYEQYF
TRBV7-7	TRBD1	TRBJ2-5	CASSKGQGATETQYF
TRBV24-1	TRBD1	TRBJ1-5	CATSDLKTGDNQPQHF
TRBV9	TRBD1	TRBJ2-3	CASSVAGQGPHNTDTQYF
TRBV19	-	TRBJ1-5	CASTSDRSWNQPQHF
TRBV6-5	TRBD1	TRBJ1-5	CASLQGAWQPQHF
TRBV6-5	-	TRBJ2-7	CASSYTDRMGYEQYF
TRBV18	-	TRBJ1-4	CASSPPTGQGELFF
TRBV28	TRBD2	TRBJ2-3	CASSLAGGHLADTQYF
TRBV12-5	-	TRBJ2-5	CASGLTTPGLAYQETQYF
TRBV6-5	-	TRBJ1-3	CASGSPSSGNTIYF
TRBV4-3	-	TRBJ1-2	CASSQVGAGYGYTF
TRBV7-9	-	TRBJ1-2	CASSADHYGYTF
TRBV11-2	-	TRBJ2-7	CASSSFGTSYEQYF
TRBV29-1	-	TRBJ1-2	CSVAAGAPLAYTF
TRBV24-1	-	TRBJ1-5	CATSEDGEYQPQHF
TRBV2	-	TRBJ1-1	CASRGNDIMTEAFF
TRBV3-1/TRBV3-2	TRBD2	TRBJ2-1	CASSFRTSFNEQFF
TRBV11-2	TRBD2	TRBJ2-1	CASSRTSAWEQFF
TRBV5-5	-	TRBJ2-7	CASSLGTGRPYEQYF
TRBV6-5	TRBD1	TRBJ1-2	CASQPQGTTGGYTF
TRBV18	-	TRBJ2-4	CASSLGGLPEYF
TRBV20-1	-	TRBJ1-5	CSASSGVNQPQHF